This T cell receptor beta chain was captured by sequencing in a study of vaccination effects on CD4 cells after COVID-19. Germline CDR1 reads DFQATT; CDR2 reads SNEGSKA (reference sequence). CDR3 length equals 15 residues. Trimming took 3 bases from V and 11 from J; bases not matched to a gene: 13. Profiling relied on immunoSEQ multiplex PCR, and the TCRdb table lists in-frame clones only, not all of them. The table has 8,500 to 13,000 clones, approximately 74% seen once. In its sample, this clone was seen a few times. Its antigen is unidentified. Antigen-specific CD4+ T cells expanded by the ViraFEST assay with viral peptide pools were then sequenced. Cells that had been cultured for ten to eleven days were the source of isolated CD4+ T cells.

The chain has TRBV20-1 and TRBJ1-6; 7 bases line up with TRBD1. This clonotype originated in a human donor who received a COVID-19 vaccine. Specimen: CD4+ T cells from PBMCs cultured with HCoV-229E spike peptides, collected before COVID-19 vaccination. The chain's CDR3 is CSASIMDRREAPLHF. CDR3 coding DNA: TGCAGTGCTAGTATTATGGACAGGAGAGAAGCACCCCTCCACTTT.